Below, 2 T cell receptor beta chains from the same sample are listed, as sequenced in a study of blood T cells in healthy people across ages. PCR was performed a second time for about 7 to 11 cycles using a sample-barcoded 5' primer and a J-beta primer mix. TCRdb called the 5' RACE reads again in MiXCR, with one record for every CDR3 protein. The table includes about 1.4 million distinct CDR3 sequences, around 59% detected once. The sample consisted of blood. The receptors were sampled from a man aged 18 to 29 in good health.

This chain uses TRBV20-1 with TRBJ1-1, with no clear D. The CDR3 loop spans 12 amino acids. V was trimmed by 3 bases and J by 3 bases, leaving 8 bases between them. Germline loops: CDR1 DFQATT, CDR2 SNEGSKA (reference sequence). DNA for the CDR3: TGCAGTGCTAGGATGAGGGACACTGAAGCTTTCTTT. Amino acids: CSARMRDTEAFF.

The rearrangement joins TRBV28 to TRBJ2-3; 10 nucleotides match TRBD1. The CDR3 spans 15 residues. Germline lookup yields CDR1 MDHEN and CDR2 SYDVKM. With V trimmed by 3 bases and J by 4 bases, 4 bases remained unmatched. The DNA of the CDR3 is TGTGCCAGCAGTTTGGGGACAGGGGTTGCAGATACGCAGTATTTT. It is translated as CASSLGTGVADTQYF.